The T cell receptor (beta chain) under discussion was sequenced for a study of T cells in Graves' hyperthyroidism and ophthalmopathy. Study background: Upon initial diagnosis and before any treatment, peripheral blood was collected.

Study-level points and caveats: Blood shared most expanded thyroid clonotypes above 0.001. Ophthalmopathy prediction by the model preceded onset by a median about 6 months.

In germline, CDR1 is LNHDA, CDR2 SQIVND (reference sequence). The V and J ends lost 6 bases and 0 bases respectively, with 21 bases between them. The CDR3 totals 18 residues. This clonotype was counted many times. Its antigen is not identified. Amplified regions were TCR beta CDR3 sequences from RNA transcripts. Initially, a first-round RT-PCR of the TCR CDR3 employed the HTBI primer set. TCRdb itself ran the multiplex PCR reads through MiXCR, one entry per CDR3 protein. The repertoire holds nearly 600,000 distinct CDR3 sequences, with about 14% as singletons. The gene calls are TRBV19 and TRBJ1-5, with D unresolved. The sequence was obtained from a woman between 25 and 40 years old with Graves' hyperthyroidism that later progressed to Graves' ophthalmopathy. Sequenced input: blood. CDR3 protein: CASSTPPGRRPSNQPQHF. CDR3 coding DNA: TGTGCCAGTAGCACACCTCCCGGACGGAGACCTAGCAATCAGCCCCAGCATTTT.